This TCR beta chain emerged from a study of cytomegalovirus exposure and HLA in healthy donors. Whole-study findings and limits: Available immune exposure information was restricted to CMV serostatus only. A prior analysis recorded that most TCR beta V segments were productive about 90% or about 30% of the time. Reports indicated that the classifier achieved high specificity and sensitivity in diagnosing cytomegalovirus status.

The CDR3 totals 15 residues. Trimming removed 0 bases at V and 1 base at J, with 9 bases between. Germline loops: CDR1 SGHDN, CDR2 FVKESK. This clone has a single count. Its target is not known. The study ran its PCR with 60 Vbeta and 13 Jbeta primers. Using immunoSEQ multiplex PCR, the repertoire was profiled, and TCRdb retains in-frame clones only, with some absent. The sample has around 170,000 clones, 71% seen once; the top ten hold approximately 1.6%. The rearrangement uses TRBV14 and TRBJ2-5, with D maybe TRBD2 (7 bases). The sample comprised PBMCs. The clonotype originates from a girl aged 10 to 17 in good health and CMV-seronegative. In DNA form, the CDR3 reads TGTGCCAGCAGCCAAGAGAGGGGGGGCCAAGAGACCCAGTACTTC. Residues: CASSQERGGQETQYF.